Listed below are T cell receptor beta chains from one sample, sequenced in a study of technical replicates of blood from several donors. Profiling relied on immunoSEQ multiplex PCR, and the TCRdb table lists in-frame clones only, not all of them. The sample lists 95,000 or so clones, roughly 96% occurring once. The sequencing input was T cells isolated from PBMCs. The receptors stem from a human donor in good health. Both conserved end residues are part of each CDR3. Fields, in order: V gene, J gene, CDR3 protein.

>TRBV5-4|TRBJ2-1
CASSPLAGSDNEQFF
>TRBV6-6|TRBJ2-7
CASSFHESSYEQYF
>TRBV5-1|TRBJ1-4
CASSQGQGSEKLFF
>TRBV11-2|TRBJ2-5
CASSMGLAGEGETQYF
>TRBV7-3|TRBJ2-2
CASSLATSGNTGELFF
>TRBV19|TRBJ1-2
CASTEGQGMNYGYTF
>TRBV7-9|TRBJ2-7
CASSLVGSSYEQYF
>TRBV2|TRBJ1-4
CASMVGATNEKLFF
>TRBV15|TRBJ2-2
CATSRGLAEIGELFF
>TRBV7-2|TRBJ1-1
CASSLRTGEAFF
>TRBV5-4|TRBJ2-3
CASSSNLYAGGADTQYF
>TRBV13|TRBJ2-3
CASSLGRLAGEQSTDTQYF
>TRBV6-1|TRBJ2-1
CASRASNEQFF
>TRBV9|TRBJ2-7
CASSASTVPYEQYF
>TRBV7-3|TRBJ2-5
CASSSRGGGGLETQYF
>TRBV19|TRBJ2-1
CARQETSGPYNEQFF
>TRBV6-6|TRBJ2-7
CATASRDRVPYEQYF
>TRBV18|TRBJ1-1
CASSPRSTENTEAFF
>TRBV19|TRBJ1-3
CASSSGAGNTIYF
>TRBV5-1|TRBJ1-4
CASSLYGTTNEKLFF
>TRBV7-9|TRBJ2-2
CASRSGGGELFF
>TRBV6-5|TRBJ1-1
CASSFGAEAFF
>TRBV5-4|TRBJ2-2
CASSLWGQGGSTGELFF
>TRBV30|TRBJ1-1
CAWSADRGTEAFF
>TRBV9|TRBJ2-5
CASSVQGLGETQYF
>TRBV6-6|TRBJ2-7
CASSLGLAVYEQYF
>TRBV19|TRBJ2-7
CASTSGGTYEQYF
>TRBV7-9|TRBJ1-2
CASSPTGQGRGGYTF
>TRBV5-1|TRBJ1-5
CASSWVPGGPQHF